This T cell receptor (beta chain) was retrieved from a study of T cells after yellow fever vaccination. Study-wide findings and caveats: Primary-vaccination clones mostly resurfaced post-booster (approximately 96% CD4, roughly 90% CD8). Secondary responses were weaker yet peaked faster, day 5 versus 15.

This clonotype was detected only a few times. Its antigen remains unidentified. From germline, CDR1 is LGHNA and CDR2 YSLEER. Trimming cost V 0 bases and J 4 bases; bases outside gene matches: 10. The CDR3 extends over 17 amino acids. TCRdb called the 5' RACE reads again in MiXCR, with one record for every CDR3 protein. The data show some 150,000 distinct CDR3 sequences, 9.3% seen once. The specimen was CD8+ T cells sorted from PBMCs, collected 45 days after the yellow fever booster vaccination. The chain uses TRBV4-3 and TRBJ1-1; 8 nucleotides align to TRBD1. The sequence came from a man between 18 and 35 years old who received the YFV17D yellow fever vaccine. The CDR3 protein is CASSQDPATGEGTEAFF. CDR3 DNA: TGCGCCAGCAGCCAAGATCCCGCGACAGGGGAGGGCACTGAAGCTTTCTTT.